The 31 T cell receptor beta chains given below trace back to one sample, sequenced in a study of blood T cell repertoires in COVID-19. Profiled with immunoSEQ multiplex PCR; TCRdb holds only in-frame clones, not every one. This sample has 45,000 to 55,000 clones, with approximately 84% found just once. Sequenced material: peripheral blood. The receptors originated from a human donor in a cohort sampled during active COVID-19.

The rearrangement links TRBV28 to TRBJ2-7; 9 bases match TRBD2. CDR3 length equals 14 residues. Trimming removed 6 bases from V and 7 bases from J; junction bases left unmatched: 10. Germline assignment: CDR1 MDHEN and CDR2 SYDVKM. CDR3 coding DNA: TGTGCCAGCAGCTTGACTAGCGGCATATTAGAGCAGTACTTC. It codes for CASSLTSGILEQYF.

The CDR3 spells CASSPPEGISGNTIYF. The CDR3, as DNA: TGTGCCAGCTCACCACCGGAGGGGATATCTGGAAACACCATATATTTT. The chain uses TRBV18 and TRBJ1-3; weak D call: TRBD1 (5 bases). CDR1 KGHSH and CDR2 LQKENI come from the germline V gene. V lost 0 bases, J lost 1 base, and 10 bases lay in between. The CDR3 sequence is 16 residues long.

The chain employs TRBV5-1 and TRBJ2-2; TRBD2 agrees at 14 bases. The J segment lost 7 bases and the V segment lost 0 bases, leaving 11 bases of the junction unmatched. Germline CDR1 SGHRS, CDR2 YFSETQ. This CDR3 is built from 19 residues. CDR3 DNA: TGCGCCAGCAGCTTGGCCGGACTAGCGGGAGGTCGGGAAGGCGGGGAGCTGTTTTTT. Protein sequence: CASSLAGLAGGREGGELFF.

The chain has TRBV28 and TRBJ2-7; 7 bases agree with TRBD1. This CDR3 spans 15 amino acids. V dropped 3 bases and J dropped 2; count of bases not matched to a gene: 7. Germline V gene lookup returns CDR1 MDHEN and CDR2 SYDVKM. DNA for the CDR3: TGTGCCAGCAGTTTTAGACCGGGACAGACCTACGAGCAGTACTTC. This encodes CASSFRPGQTYEQYF.

This sequence joins TRBV27 and TRBJ2-5, with 8 bases fitting TRBD1. The junction had 7 bases not matched to a gene; V was cut back by 6 bases and J by 1 base. CDR3 length: 15 amino acids. Germline values: CDR1 MNHEY, CDR2 SMNVEV (reference sequence). The CDR3, as DNA: TGTGCCAGCAGCCCGACAGGGGCCGTCCAAGAGACCCAGTACTTC. This translates into CASSPTGAVQETQYF.

The rearrangement joins TRBV11-1 to TRBJ2-1; 12 bases are a match to TRBD2. Germline-derived CDR1 and CDR2 are SGHAT and FQDESV (reference sequence). V lost 5 bases, J lost 7 bases, and 9 bases stayed unmatched. The CDR3 runs 16 residues. The CDR3 spells CASSKSGLAGRNEQFF. The CDR3 bases are TGTGCCAGCAGCAAGTCGGGACTAGCGGGCCGGAATGAGCAGTTCTTC.

The V gene is TRBV2, the J gene TRBJ1-2, with D unclear. Germline V CDR1 and CDR2: SNHLY, FYNNEI. Deletions cut 2 bases from V and 2 bases from J, with 9 bases between. The CDR3 contains 14 residues. As DNA, the CDR3 is TGTGCCAGCAGTGAAAGAGGGTCCAACTATGGCTACACCTTC. It encodes CASSERGSNYGYTF.

The chain joins TRBV27 to TRBJ1-2, with D possibly matching TRBD1 (5 bases). With 2 bases removed from V and 2 bases from J, the gap between germline ends came to 15 bases. In germline, CDR1 is MNHEY, CDR2 SMNVEV (reference sequence). CDR3 length equals 16 residues. The CDR3 DNA reads TGTGCCAGCAGTTTAGGACCGCGGGGGTTGAACTATGGCTACACCTTC. This codes for CASSLGPRGLNYGYTF.

J is TRBJ2-5 and V is TRBV24-1; 7 nucleotides agree with TRBD2. CDR1 and CDR2 (germline): KGHDR, SFDVKD. V dropped 0 bases and J dropped 0; count of bases not matched to a gene: 0. The CDR3 is 15 residues long. The CDR3 sequence is CATSDLGLDQETQYF. CDR3 nucleotides: TGTGCCACCAGTGATTTGGGACTAGACCAAGAGACCCAGTACTTC.

This rearrangement joins TRBV5-4 to TRBJ2-5, with D possibly being TRBD2 (6 bases). Trimming shortened V by 1 base and J by 6 bases, and 13 bases separated the two germline ends. CDR1 is SGHNT and CDR2 is YYREEE in the germline V gene (reference sequence). The CDR3 spans 14 residues. The CDR3 sequence is CASSLSGGAKTQYF. The CDR3, as DNA: TGTGCCAGCAGCTTGTCCGGGGGAGCAAAGACCCAGTACTTC.

V gene TRBV28 combines with J gene TRBJ1-2; tentatively, D is TRBD1 (5 bases). Per the germline V gene, CDR1 is MDHEN and CDR2 is SYDVKM. V was shortened by 6 bases and J by 1 base, with 9 bases between the two germline ends. This CDR3 comprises 13 residues. The CDR3 nucleotides are TGTGCCAGCAGACCGGACATTAACTATGGCTACACCTTC. It yields the protein CASRPDINYGYTF.

This chain links TRBV7-9 with TRBJ2-3; a possible D gene is TRBD2 (5 bases). The CDR3 is 14 amino acids. The germline gives CDR1 SEHNR, CDR2 FQNEAQ (reference sequence). Trimming removed 1 base at V and 2 bases at J, with 7 bases between. This CDR3 reads CASSLVTTTDTQYF. The CDR3 DNA sequence: TGTGCCAGCAGCTTAGTGACTACCACAGATACGCAGTATTTT.

As regards this clone: The sample has other DNA sequences that encode this CDR3 too. This sequence joins TRBV19 and TRBJ2-7; a weak D match, TRBD1 (6 bases). Germline-derived CDR1 and CDR2 are LNHDA and SQIVND (reference sequence). This CDR3 spans 14 amino acids. V was clipped by 0 bases and J by 2 bases, with 8 bases between them. DNA of the CDR3: TGTGCCAGTAGTATAGATAGGACAGCCTACGAGCAGTACTTC. Translation gives CASSIDRTAYEQYF.

The chain recombines TRBV9 with TRBJ2-7, with TRBD1 identical over 7 bases. Germline assignment: CDR1 SGDLS and CDR2 YYNGEE. The CDR3 contains 14 residues. The J segment lost 0 bases and the V segment lost 4 bases, leaving 4 bases of the junction unmatched. The CDR3 DNA sequence: TGTGCCAGCAGCCCCGGGACAGCCTCCTACGAGCAGTACTTC. It codes for CASSPGTASYEQYF.

This rearrangement joins TRBV11-2 to TRBJ2-2; D is uncertain. The V end was cut by 1 base, the J end by 7 bases, with 10 bases between. This CDR3 spans 14 amino acids. Germline lookup yields CDR1 SGHAT and CDR2 FQNNGV. CDR3 sequence reads: CASSLVTSLGELFF. As DNA, the CDR3 is TGTGCCAGCAGCTTAGTGACATCCCTCGGGGAGCTGTTTTTT.

The chain is built from TRBV3-1 (or the pseudogene TRBV3-2) and TRBJ1-1; D might be TRBD1 (5 bases). Germline CDR1 reads LGHDT; CDR2 reads YNNKEL (reference sequence). This CDR3 comprises 14 residues. V lost 4 bases and J lost 3, with 12 bases in between. The CDR3: CASSPSGRDTEAFF. In nucleotides, the CDR3 is TGTGCCAGCAGCCCCTCGGGCAGGGACACTGAAGCTTTCTTT.

CDR3 bases: TGTGCCAGCAGGAACAGGGGCGGAACCTACGAGCAGTACTTC. Protein sequence: CASRNRGGTYEQYF. The chain carries TRBV6-5 and TRBJ2-7, with TRBD1 identical over 7 bases. Germline loops: CDR1 MNHEY, CDR2 SVGAGI. The CDR3 extends over 14 amino acids. Unmatched junction bases numbered 7, after V lost 6 bases and J lost 2 bases.

A word on this clone: Other nucleotide sequences in the sample specify the same CDR3. The chain couples TRBV5-1 to TRBJ2-7; possibly TRBD1 for D (7 bases). The CDR3 spans 13 residues. Trimming shortened V by 0 bases and J by 5 bases, and 9 bases separated the two germline ends. In germline, CDR1 is SGHRS, CDR2 YFSETQ. CDR3 nucleotide sequence: TGCGCCAGCAGCTTGGCAGGGGGGAACGAGCAGTACTTC. It specifies CASSLAGGNEQYF.

The chain employs TRBV29-1 and TRBJ2-1; maybe TRBD2 (6 bases). From germline, CDR1 is SQVTM and CDR2 ANQGSEA. V was clipped by 7 bases and J by 7 bases, with 17 bases between them. This CDR3 spans 13 amino acids. CDR3 in amino acids: CSALALAGNEQFF. The CDR3 bases are TGCAGCGCCCTGGCACTAGCTGGTAATGAGCAGTTCTTC.

The rearrangement links TRBV28 to TRBJ2-5; 8 positions match TRBD1. J was trimmed by 6 bases and V by 5 bases; bases with no gene match: 5. CDR3 length: 13 amino acids. Germline V gene sequence: CDR1 MDHEN, CDR2 SYDVKM. The CDR3 here is CASSLTGGKTQYF. The CDR3 nucleotides read TGTGCCAGCAGTCTTACAGGGGGAAAGACCCAGTACTTC.

This clone was seen just once. The chain carries TRBV10-1 and TRBJ2-7; D not certain. Trimming took off 0 bases at V and 7 bases at J, with 7 bases between the two ends. This CDR3 is 12 amino acids long. CDR1 is WNHNN, CDR2 SYGVQD, per germline (reference sequence). The DNA for the CDR3 is TGCGCCAGCAGTGAGTCGACGAGGGAGCAGTACTTC. This encodes CASSESTREQYF.

The chain links TRBV3-1 (or the pseudogene TRBV3-2) to TRBJ1-2; no reliable D call. Germline CDR1 is LGHDT and CDR2 is YNNKEL (reference sequence). Trimming left V 0 bases short and J 6 bases short, with 14 bases between. The CDR3 contains 15 residues. The CDR3 nucleotides are TGTGCCAGCAGCCAAGATGTACGGTACAGCCATGGCTACACCTTC. This codes for CASSQDVRYSHGYTF.

This chain joins TRBV3-1 (or the pseudogene TRBV3-2) and TRBJ1-1; tentatively, D is TRBD1 (6 bases). V lost 5 bases and J lost 6, with 13 bases in between. The CDR3 sequence is 13 residues long. In germline, CDR1 is LGHDT, CDR2 YNNKEL (reference sequence). CDR3 nucleotides: TGTGCCAGCAGCGCAGGGGTCTGGGCTGAAGCTTTCTTT. Amino acid sequence: CASSAGVWAEAFF.

The chain employs TRBV5-1 and TRBJ1-2; D remains ambiguous. V shed 4 bases and J shed 3 bases, with 10 bases lying between them. The CDR3 spans 13 residues. CDR1 is SGHRS, CDR2 YFSETQ, per germline. CDR3 loop: CASSMDGDYGYTF. As DNA, the CDR3 is TGCGCCAGCAGCATGGACGGTGACTATGGCTACACCTTC.

The rearrangement joins TRBV7-3 to TRBJ1-2; no definite D call. The V end was cut by 2 bases, the J end by 5 bases, with 15 bases between. CDR3 size: 15 residues. Germline V gene sequence: CDR1 SGHTA, CDR2 FQGTGA. CDR3 sequence (DNA): TGTGCCAGCAGCTTAGAGGCCAAGACGACGTATGGCTACACCTTC. Protein product: CASSLEAKTTYGYTF.

This clone was seen a single time. The rearrangement links TRBV3-1 (or the pseudogene TRBV3-2) to TRBJ2-3; 12 positions agree with TRBD2. The V segment lost 5 bases and the J segment 1 base; nucleotides outside the gene matches: 4. The germline gives CDR1 LGHDT, CDR2 YNNKEL (reference sequence). The CDR3 has 16 amino acids. CDR3 protein: CASSSRTSGGTDTQYF. The CDR3 nucleotides read TGTGCCAGCAGCTCTCGGACTAGCGGGGGCACAGATACGCAGTATTTT.

The V gene is TRBV11-2, the J gene TRBJ1-4; 7 bases fit TRBD1. V was clipped by 5 bases and J by 4 bases; unmatched bases: 7. The V gene's germline CDR1 is SGHAT and CDR2 FQNNGV. This CDR3 has 15 amino acids. The CDR3 loop is CASSPNRGGNEKLFF. The CDR3 DNA reads as TGTGCCAGCAGCCCGAACAGGGGTGGTAATGAAAAACTGTTTTTT. The full variable domain, its missing parts supplied by reference TRBV11-2 and TRBJ1-4, is EAGVAQSPRYKIIEKRQSVAFWCNPISGHATLYWYQQILGQGPKLLIQFQNNGVVDDSQLPKDRFSAERLKGVDSTLKIQPAKLEDSAVYLCASSPNRGGNEKLFFGSGTQLSVL.

The genes are TRBV5-1 and TRBJ2-5; TRBD2 aligns across 16 bases. The trim removed 5 bases at V and 5 bases at J, leaving 6 bases unmatched. The V gene's germline CDR1 is SGHRS and CDR2 YFSETQ. The CDR3 loop spans 16 amino acids. The DNA of the CDR3 is TGCGCCAGCAGTTTTATGGGACTAGCGGGAGGGGAGACCCAGTACTTC. Translating it yields CASSFMGLAGGETQYF.

The rearrangement uses TRBV7-9 and TRBJ2-3; D gene unclear. Germline lookup yields CDR1 SEHNR and CDR2 FQNEAQ (reference sequence). This CDR3 has 12 amino acids. With 1 base removed from V and 4 bases from J, the gap between germline ends came to 3 bases. CDR3 bases: TGTGCCAGCAGCTTAGTCGCAGATACGCAGTATTTT. It yields the protein CASSLVADTQYF.

A single count supports this clone. V usage is TRBV15 and J usage is TRBJ2-4, with TRBD1 matching over 8 bases. CDR1 is LNHNV and CDR2 is YYDKDF in the germline V gene (reference sequence). Unmatched junction bases numbered 7, after V lost 0 bases and J lost 6 bases. The CDR3 runs 16 residues. The CDR3 loop is CATSRDPGGAGNIQYF. DNA for the CDR3: TGTGCCACCAGCAGAGATCCAGGGGGCGCGGGAAACATTCAGTACTTC.

This clone was seen only a few times. This chain links TRBV19 with TRBJ1-2; 10 bases fit TRBD1. There are 17 residues in the CDR3. Germline V gene data show CDR1 as LNHDA and CDR2 as SQIVND (reference sequence). V was pared by 5 bases and J by 3 bases, with 12 bases of the junction left unmatched. The CDR3 DNA follows: TGTGCCAGTAGTCCCCGACAGGGGGCCGATGTAGACTATGGCTACACCTTC. Translated: CASSPRQGADVDYGYTF.